This TCR beta chain was retrieved from a study of beta chain features in type 1 diabetes. The study, taken as a whole, reports: Across all four CD4+ subsets, people with type 1 diabetes showed modestly shorter TCRB CDR3s.

Germline-derived CDR1 and CDR2 are KGHSH and LQKENI. The germline V and J ends were trimmed by 3 bases and 2 bases, with 10 bases remaining between them. This CDR3 is 14 amino acids long. Reverse transcribing all isolated RNA meant expressed TCRB transcripts were sequenced. Roughly 3.6 million reads per sample on average were obtained from naive, central memory and regulatory T cell samples. Sequencing used immunoSEQ multiplex PCR; TCRdb keeps in-frame clones, though not all of them. The sample includes a few hundred thousand clones, approximately 24% of them seen just once. This clone has a handful of counts. Its antigen is undetermined.

This chain connects TRBV18 to TRBJ1-2; D remains unclear. Sequences were obtained from naive CD4+ T cells from blood. The sequence came from a woman in her twenties or thirties with type 1 diabetes. CDR3 bases: TGTGCCAGCTCACCGAACAGAGAGAACTATGGCTACACCTTC. It codes for CASSPNRENYGYTF.